This entry is about one TCR beta chain. This clone's antigen is unknown. There are no base qualities to consult, and no much larger clone falls within one base. The immunoSEQ Assay, a bias-controlled multiplex PCR, was used to amplify TCRbeta CDR3 regions from genomic DNA. The authors processed their data as follows. The number of nucleated cells in each sample was estimated from the amplification of reference gene primers within the assay. Sequence reads were collapsed and filtered to measure the absolute abundance of every unique TCRbeta CDR3 rearrangement. For each sample, productive Simpson clonality was calculated by taking the square root of Simpson's diversity index across productive rearrangements. Here the immuneACCESS table is served through TCRdb, limited to in-frame sequences with V and J called. Missing clones are a known gap in these copies; in checked studies unresolved V genes cover under half, and the rest lacks a known reason. V and J calls and clone size are as listed in that table; D and trimming were resolved from the DNA. The table for this sample lists a few hundred thousand clones; approximately 90% of them were counted only once. The ten largest clones take up 5.5% to 8% of the sample.

Its CDR3 holds 17 amino acids, cysteine through phenylalanine. Only the CDR3 part of the read is kept: 51 bases, read in frame from the first base. The germline V gene encodes CDR1 PRHDT and CDR2 FYEKMQ (reference sequence). V is reduced by 2 bases and J by 4 bases, leaving a spacing of 18 bases between them. This sample was included in a study of blood T cell repertoires in COVID-19 (dated by TCRdb to about 2020). For context, the study as a whole: Samples from collaborators originated in the United States, Italy and Spain and spanned both the acute and convalescent phases of COVID-19. The material from the prospective study consisted of cDNA or gDNA derived from T cells, B-cell-depleted T cells, or PBMCs. Deeply sampled blood TCRbeta repertoires from subjects exposed to, actively infected with, or recovered from COVID-19 were included in the dataset. The repertoires were released in a freely available public database meant as a resource for research on the immune response to SARS-CoV-2. Samples came from the ongoing ImmuneRACE study (first 160 participants) plus 1,254 subjects from 6 global collaborators. The sample metadata nearly always contained a de-identified subject ID, COVID-19 status, age in years and sex. Where available, HLA class I and class II types were obtained from metadata supplied by the sample provider rather than from assay-based typing.

In Seattle, one collaborating source enrolled patients while the infection was active and tracked those patients longitudinally over the course of disease. The collaborating institutions used their own protocols to collect whole blood in K2EDTA tubes. Collaborator samples were shipped for TCRbeta analysis as frozen whole blood, isolated PBMCs, or DNA extracted from either sample type. Summary of the overall study and its limitations: Clinical and demographic metadata were provided uncurated, with the amount varying by source and participant.

The chain employs TRBV13 and TRBJ2-1; perhaps TRBD2 is the D gene, with 6 bases matching. This clonotype was sampled from a woman between 50 and 59 years old with COVID-19, enrolled during active disease. The sample was peripheral blood. The CDR3 loop reads CASSLTLSGATYNEQFF. Here is the DNA: TGTGCCAGCAGCTTAACATTATCGGGAGCTACGTACAATGAGCAGTTCTTC.